The TCR beta chain under discussion was sequenced for a study of blood T cell repertoires in COVID-19. Only in-frame clones appear in the TCRdb table, and some are missing; sequencing was by immunoSEQ multiplex PCR. The table shows about 160,000 clones, with 70% to 90% occurring only once. The CDR3 is 11 amino acids. V was clipped by 4 bases and J by 2 bases, with 4 bases between them. Per germline, CDR1 SGHRS and CDR2 YFSETQ. The chain carries TRBV5-1 and TRBJ2-7; D remains unclear. The clonotype originates from a woman aged 45-65 years who had recovered from COVID-19. Sequencing was carried out using PBMCs or T cells enriched from blood (not recorded which). Here the CDR3 DNA reads TGCGCCAGCAGCGGCCCCTACGAGCAGTACTTC. Its translation is CASSGPYEQYF.